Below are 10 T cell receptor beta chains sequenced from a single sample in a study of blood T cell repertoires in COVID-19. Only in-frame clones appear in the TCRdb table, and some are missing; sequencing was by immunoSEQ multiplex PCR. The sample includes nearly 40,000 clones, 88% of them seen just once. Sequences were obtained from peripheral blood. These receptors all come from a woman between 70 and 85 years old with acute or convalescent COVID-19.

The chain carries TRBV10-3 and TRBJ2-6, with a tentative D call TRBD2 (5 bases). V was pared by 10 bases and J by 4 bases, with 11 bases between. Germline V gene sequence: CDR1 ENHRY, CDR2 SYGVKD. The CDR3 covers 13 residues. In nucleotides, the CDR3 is TGTGCCACCGAGGGCGCAGGGGCCAACGTCCTGACTTTC. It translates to CATEGAGANVLTF.

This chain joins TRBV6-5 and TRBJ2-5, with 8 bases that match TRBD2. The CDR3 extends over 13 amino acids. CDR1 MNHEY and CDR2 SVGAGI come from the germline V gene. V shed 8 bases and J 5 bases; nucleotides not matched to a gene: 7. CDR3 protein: CASHAGGSETQYF. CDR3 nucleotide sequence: TGTGCCAGCCACGCGGGAGGTAGTGAGACCCAGTACTTC.

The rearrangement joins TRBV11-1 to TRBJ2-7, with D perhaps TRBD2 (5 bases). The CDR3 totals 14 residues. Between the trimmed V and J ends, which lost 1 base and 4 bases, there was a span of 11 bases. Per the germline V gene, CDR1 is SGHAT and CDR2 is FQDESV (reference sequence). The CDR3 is CASSLGEGHYEQYV. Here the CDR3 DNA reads TGTGCCAGCAGCTTAGGAGAGGGCCATTACGAGCAGTACGTC.

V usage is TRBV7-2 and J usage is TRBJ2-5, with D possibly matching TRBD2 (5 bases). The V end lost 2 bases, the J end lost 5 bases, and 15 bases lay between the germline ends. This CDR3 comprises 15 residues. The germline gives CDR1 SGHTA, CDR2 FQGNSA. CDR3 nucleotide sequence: TGTGCCAGCAGCTTACGGCTAGCCCTCGGGGAGACCCAGTACTTC. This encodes CASSLRLALGETQYF.

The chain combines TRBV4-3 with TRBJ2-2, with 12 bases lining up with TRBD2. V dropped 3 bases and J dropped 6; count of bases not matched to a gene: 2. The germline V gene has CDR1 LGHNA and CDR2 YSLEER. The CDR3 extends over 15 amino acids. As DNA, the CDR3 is TGCGCCAGCAGCCATAGGACTAGCGGGGCCGGGGAGCTGTTTTTT. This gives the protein CASSHRTSGAGELFF.

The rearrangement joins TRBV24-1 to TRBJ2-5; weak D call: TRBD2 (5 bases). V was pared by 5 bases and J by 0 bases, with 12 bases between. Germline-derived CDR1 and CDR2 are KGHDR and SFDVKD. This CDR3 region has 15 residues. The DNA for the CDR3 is TGTGCCACCAGTGCGGCGGGCGGTTACCAAGAGACCCAGTACTTC. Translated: CATSAAGGYQETQYF.

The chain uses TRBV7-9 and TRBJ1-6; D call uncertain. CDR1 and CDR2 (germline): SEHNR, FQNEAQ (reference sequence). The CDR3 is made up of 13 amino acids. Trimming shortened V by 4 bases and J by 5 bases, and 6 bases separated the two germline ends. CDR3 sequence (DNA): TGTGCCAGCAGCTCCCTAGATAATTCACCCCTCCACTTT. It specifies CASSSLDNSPLHF.

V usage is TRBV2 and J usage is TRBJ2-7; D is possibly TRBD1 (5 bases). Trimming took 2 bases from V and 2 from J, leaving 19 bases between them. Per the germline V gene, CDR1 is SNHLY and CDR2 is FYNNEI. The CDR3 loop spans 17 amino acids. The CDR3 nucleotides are TGTGCCAGCAGTGAACAGGACGCCACCGTGGGGCCCTACGAGCAGTACGTC. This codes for CASSEQDATVGPYEQYV.

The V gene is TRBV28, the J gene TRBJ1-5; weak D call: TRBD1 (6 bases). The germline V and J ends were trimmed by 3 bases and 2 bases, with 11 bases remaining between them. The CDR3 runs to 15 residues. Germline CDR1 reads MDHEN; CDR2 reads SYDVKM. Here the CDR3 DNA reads TGTGCCAGCAGTTTCAGCAGGGGCGGCAATCAGCCCCAGCATTTT. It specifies CASSFSRGGNQPQHF.

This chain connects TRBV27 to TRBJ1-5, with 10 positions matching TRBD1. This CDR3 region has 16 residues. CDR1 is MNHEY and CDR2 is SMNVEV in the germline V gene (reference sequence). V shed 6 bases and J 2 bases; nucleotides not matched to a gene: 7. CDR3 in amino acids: CASSSTGGAGNQPQHF. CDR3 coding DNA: TGTGCCAGCAGCTCGACAGGGGGCGCGGGCAATCAGCCCCAGCATTTT.